The 5 T cell receptor beta chains listed next were all sequenced from one sample in a study of blood T cell repertoires in COVID-19 (dated by TCRdb to the early 2020s). Library prep was done by the immunoSEQ multiplex PCR assay. TCRdb took this table from immuneACCESS and kept in-frame rearrangements with V and J called. Such tables lack part of the clones; where checked against another copy, unresolved V genes explain under half of the gap, and the rest is unexplained. For this sample there are about 410,000 clones; 75% to 90% appear just once. The ten largest clones add up to almost 1.5% of the sample. Material for sequencing was peripheral blood. The source is a woman younger than 45 with active or convalescent COVID-19.

This chain uses TRBV5-1 with TRBJ2-3, with TRBD1 as a possible D gene (6 bases). The germline V gene has CDR1 SGHRS and CDR2 YFSETQ. This CDR3 has 14 residues. Trimming removed 0 bases from V and 3 bases from J, with 8 bases in between. The DNA for the CDR3 is TGCGCCAGCAGCTTGGTACAGGGAACAGATACGCAGTATTTT. This codes for CASSLVQGTDTQYF. Looking up the rest from reference TRBV5-1 and TRBJ2-3 gives the full variable domain: KAGVTQTPRYLIKTRGQQVTLSCSPISGHRSVSWYQQTPGQGLQFLFEYFSETQRNKGNFPGRFSGRQFSNSRSEMNVSTLELGDSALYLCASSLVQGTDTQYFGPGTRLTVL.

J is TRBJ1-1 and V is TRBV6-5; 7 bases are shared with TRBD1. Germline loops: CDR1 MNHEY, CDR2 SVGAGI. The CDR3 covers 13 residues. The V and J ends lost 2 bases and 6 bases, in that order; junction bases with no gene match: 3. CDR3 sequence (DNA): TGTGCCAGCAGTTACGGCACAGGGGCTGAAGCTTTCTTT. It translates to CASSYGTGAEAFF.

CDR3 in amino acids: CASSLGQGTYGYTF. The CDR3 bases are TGTGCCAGCAGCTTGGGACAGGGGACCTATGGCTACACCTTC. V usage is TRBV5-8 and J usage is TRBJ1-2; TRBD1 agrees at 8 bases. Germline CDR1 and CDR2: SGHTS and YDEGEE. This CDR3 region has 14 residues. J lost 4 bases, V lost 0 bases, and 2 bases had no gene match.

The gene calls are TRBV2 and TRBJ1-1, with 9 nucleotides matching TRBD1. The CDR3 runs 13 residues. V dropped 10 bases and J dropped 4; count of bases not matched to a gene: 7. Per the germline V gene, CDR1 is SNHLY and CDR2 is FYNNEI. For the CDR3, the DNA is TGTGCCAACAGGGACAGGGTGGGCACTGAAGCTTTCTTT. Amino acids: CANRDRVGTEAFF.

This chain uses TRBV9 with TRBJ2-2; 7 bases align to TRBD1. The J segment lost 2 bases and the V segment lost 5 bases, leaving 6 bases of the junction unmatched. Looked up from germline, CDR1 is SGDLS and CDR2 is YYNGEE. This CDR3 is 15 amino acids long. The CDR3 region is CASSETGINTGELFF. The CDR3 DNA reads as TGTGCCAGCAGTGAGACAGGGATCAACACCGGGGAGCTGTTTTTT.